These 17 T cell receptor beta chains originate from one sample sequenced in a study of blood T cell repertoires in COVID-19 (dated by TCRdb to about 2020). To prepare the library, the immunoSEQ multiplex PCR assay was applied. The table was pulled from immuneACCESS by TCRdb, which kept in-frame rearrangements only. Such tables lose some clones; where checked, under half of the loss comes from unresolved V genes, and the rest has no known cause. For this sample the table gives approximately 310,000 clones, of which approximately 85% were detected only once. The ten largest make up more than 2% of the sample. The sequencing input was PBMCs or T cells enriched from blood (not recorded which). These receptors came from a man aged 25 to 45 who had recovered from COVID-19.

CDR3 coding DNA: TGCGCCAGCAGTGAAGACCCGACGGGACAATACACAGATACGCAGTATTTT. Translating gives CASSEDPTGQYTDTQYF. This chain joins TRBV10-1 and TRBJ2-3; tentative D call: TRBD1 (6 bases). This CDR3 has 17 residues. CDR1 and CDR2 from the germline V gene are WNHNN and SYGVQD (reference sequence). The V end lost 3 bases, the J end lost 2 bases, and 18 bases lay between the germline ends.

This rearrangement joins TRBV12-2 to TRBJ1-2; the table names TRBD1, a call not compared with the DNA. TRBV12-2 is a listed pseudogene. CDR3 length: 19 residues. Here the CDR3 reads CASRLAGRQGGAFNYGYTF. CDR3 nucleotides: TGTGCAAGTCGCTTAGCGGGGCGACAGGGGGGCGCCTTTAACTATGGCTACACCTTC.

The CDR3 spells CASSTYGTGGSYGYTF. CDR3 sequence (DNA): TGTGCCAGCAGCACCTACGGGACAGGGGGCTCCTATGGCTACACCTTC. The chain recombines TRBV7-2 with TRBJ1-2; 12 bases align to TRBD1. The trim removed 5 bases at V and 4 bases at J, leaving 8 bases unmatched. Germline V gene lookup returns CDR1 SGHTA and CDR2 FQGNSA. CDR3 size: 16 residues.

The chain uses TRBV4-2 and TRBJ2-3; maybe TRBD2 (5 bases). Germline CDR1 LGHNA, CDR2 YNFKEQ. The germline V and J ends were trimmed by 4 bases and 4 bases, with 18 bases remaining between them. This CDR3 is 16 amino acids long. This CDR3 reads CASSPRAYEGADTQYF. CDR3 DNA: TGTGCCAGCAGCCCCCGAGCTTACGAGGGCGCAGATACGCAGTATTTT.

The chain is built from TRBV21-1 and TRBJ2-5; the table calls TRBD2, which could not be checked here. TRBV21-1 is a pseudogene. This CDR3 is 15 amino acids long. For the CDR3, the DNA is TGTGCCAGCAGCAAAGGAGGGTCCACTAGGGAGACCCAGTACTTC. Residues: CASSKGGSTRETQYF.

The sample holds a few counts of this clone. The CDR3 nucleotides are TGTGCCAGCTCATCGGGACAGTCCCCCGGGGAGCTGTTTTTT. Translating it yields CASSSGQSPGELFF. The chain recombines TRBV18 with TRBJ2-2; 7 bases are a match to TRBD1. The germline V gene has CDR1 KGHSH and CDR2 LQKENI. This CDR3 has 14 amino acids. V dropped 5 bases and J dropped 6; count of bases not matched to a gene: 6.

The CDR3 loop is CASGLPDRVGGYTF. The CDR3 DNA reads TGTGCTAGTGGTTTACCCGACAGGGTAGGAGGCTACACCTTC. The gene calls are TRBV12-5 and TRBJ1-2; 7 bases are a match to TRBD1. The CDR3 is 14 residues long. With 3 bases clipped from V and 8 bases from J, the junction kept 9 bases outside the gene matches. From germline, CDR1 is LGHNT and CDR2 FRNRAP.

The V and J genes are TRBV24-1 and TRBJ2-7; 7 bases are a match to TRBD2. The germline V gene has CDR1 KGHDR and CDR2 SFDVKD. J lost 4 bases, V lost 3 bases, and 2 bases had no gene match. The CDR3 totals 13 residues. The CDR3 DNA sequence: TGTGCCACCAGTGATGGGGGGGGTTACGAGCAGTACTTC. Translated, it gives CATSDGGGYEQYF.

The chain couples TRBV11-2 to TRBJ2-1, with TRBD2 matching over 13 bases. The CDR3 is made up of 18 amino acids. Germline-derived CDR1 and CDR2 are SGHAT and FQNNGV. Trimming removed 0 bases from V and 0 bases from J; junction bases left unmatched: 2. This CDR3 is CASSLELAGGLSYNEQFF. The CDR3 nucleotides read TGTGCCAGCAGCTTAGAACTAGCGGGGGGGCTCTCCTACAATGAGCAGTTCTTC.

This clone was observed a few times. The chain employs TRBV29-1 and TRBJ1-2, with D possibly being TRBD1 (6 bases). The germline V and J ends were trimmed by 7 bases and 2 bases, with 11 bases remaining between them. The CDR3 covers 12 residues. Germline lookup yields CDR1 SQVTM and CDR2 ANQGSEA. The CDR3 bases are TGCAGCGCATCAAGGGGGAACTATGGCTACACCTTC. Translated: CSASRGNYGYTF.

This chain uses TRBV4-3 with TRBJ2-3, with a tentative D call TRBD2 (7 bases). The CDR3 consists of 17 residues. In germline, CDR1 is LGHNA, CDR2 YSLEER. Trimming removed 1 base at V and 3 bases at J, with 17 bases between. CDR3 sequence: CASSQGVERGGTDTQYF. Here the CDR3 DNA reads TGCGCCAGCAGCCAAGGCGTGGAGAGGGGGGGAACAGATACGCAGTATTTT.

The chain combines TRBV24-1 with TRBJ2-1; no reliable D call. This CDR3 comprises 16 residues. Germline assignment: CDR1 KGHDR and CDR2 SFDVKD. The V gene lost 2 bases and the J gene lost 6 bases, with 16 bases spanning the gap. CDR3 sequence: CATSDSRVSPPNEQFF. The CDR3 nucleotides are TGTGCCACCAGTGATTCCCGGGTTTCCCCTCCCAATGAGCAGTTCTTC.

The chain carries TRBV5-8 and TRBJ1-2; 7 positions agree with TRBD1. Trimming at V came to 5 bases and at J to 2 bases, leaving 3 bases not matched to a gene. CDR3 length: 13 residues. The germline V gene encodes CDR1 SGHTS and CDR2 YDEGEE. The CDR3: CASRLQGNYGYTF. CDR3 sequence (DNA): TGTGCCAGCAGATTACAGGGGAACTATGGCTACACCTTC.

The CDR3 DNA follows: TGTGCCAGCAGCCAGACAGGGGGCGCGCGGGCCGTTAACTATGGCTACACCTTC. This gives the protein CASSQTGGARAVNYGYTF. The gene calls are TRBV7-3 and TRBJ1-2; 10 nucleotides line up with TRBD1. The CDR3 totals 18 residues. The ends lost 5 bases at V and 1 base at J; junction bases unmatched: 13. Germline CDR1 SGHTA, CDR2 FQGTGA.

The V and J genes are TRBV30 and TRBJ1-1, with TRBD1 matching 8 bases. Germline lookup yields CDR1 GTSNPN and CDR2 SVGIG (reference sequence). The CDR3 is made up of 15 amino acids. J gave up 4 bases and V 4 bases, and 11 bases lay outside the gene matches. CDR3 DNA: TGTGCCTGGAACGCTCTCGGACAGGGCGGCACTGAAGCTTTCTTT. The encoded protein is CAWNALGQGGTEAFF.

The chain recombines TRBV5-1 with TRBJ1-2; D is uncertain. V was shortened by 5 bases and J by 3 bases, with 20 bases between the two germline ends. The CDR3 covers 16 residues. Germline CDR1 and CDR2: SGHRS and YFSETQ. The CDR3 sequence: CASRKASGIWDYGYTF. CDR3 DNA: TGCGCCAGCAGAAAAGCCTCCGGGATTTGGGACTATGGCTACACCTTC.

The chain joins TRBV6-1 to TRBJ1-2; 8 positions match TRBD1. From germline, CDR1 is MNHNS and CDR2 SASEGT. CDR3 length: 11 residues. Trimming at V came to 5 bases and at J to 7 bases, leaving 0 bases not matched to a gene. CDR3 loop: CASSTGGGYTF. The CDR3 DNA is TGTGCCAGCAGTACAGGGGGTGGCTACACCTTC.